These 20 T cell receptor beta chains were sequenced from one sample in a study of blood T cells in healthy people across ages. Through a sample-barcoded 5' primer and a J-beta primer mix, a second PCR was run for roughly 6 to 12 cycles. TCRdb analysed the 5' RACE reads with MiXCR anew, one entry per CDR3 protein. The sample holds around 2 million distinct CDR3 sequences, 35% to 50% seen once. The sequencing input was blood. These receptors were collected from a human donor in good health.

The V call is TRBV6-1, the J call TRBJ2-3; D is uncertain. CDR3 length equals 16 residues. Germline V lookup: CDR1 MNHNS, CDR2 SASEGT. V was clipped by 6 bases and J by 2 bases, with 18 bases between them. The CDR3 coding sequence is TGTGCCAGCAGCAGTGGCCCCGGCGATCCCACAGATACGCAGTATTTT. It codes for CASSSGPGDPTDTQYF.

The table lists this clonotype with a few counts. This chain joins TRBV7-2 and TRBJ2-5, with D perhaps TRBD2 (5 bases). The germline V gene encodes CDR1 SGHTA and CDR2 FQGNSA. The CDR3 sequence is 14 residues long. V dropped 5 bases and J dropped 2 bases, with 12 bases sitting between them. The CDR3 DNA sequence: TGTGCCAGCAGCACCCCTAGCCCACAAGAGACCCAGTACTTC. Encoded protein: CASSTPSPQETQYF. Based on the CDR3 plus reference TRBV7-2 and TRBJ2-5, the full variable domain is GAGVSQSPSNKVTEKGKDVELRCDPISGHTALYWYRQSLGQGLEFLIYFQGNSAPDKSGLPSDRFSAERTGGSVSTLTIQRTQQEDSAVYLCASSTPSPQETQYFGPGTRLLVL.

This clonotype was observed a few times. J is TRBJ1-2 and V is TRBV5-6; a possible D gene is TRBD1 (5 bases). CDR3 length: 13 residues. V was clipped by 2 bases and J by 6 bases, with 11 bases between them. Germline V lookup: CDR1 SGHDT, CDR2 YYEEEE. The CDR3 here is CASSFRQGNGYTF. The CDR3 DNA reads as TGTGCCAGCAGCTTCCGGCAGGGTAATGGCTACACCTTC.

The table lists this clonotype with a few counts. The chain uses TRBV3-1 and TRBJ1-2; no definite D call. CDR1 LGHDT and CDR2 YNNKEL come from the germline V gene (reference sequence). This CDR3 comprises 14 residues. V lost 2 bases and J lost 8, with 15 bases in between. The CDR3 region has the DNA TGTGCCAGCAGCCAACATAACCTACCGCCGGGCTACACCTTC. Its protein product is CASSQHNLPPGYTF.

The chain joins TRBV2 to TRBJ2-1; a weak D match, TRBD2 (5 bases). Germline CDR1 reads SNHLY; CDR2 reads FYNNEI. With 1 base removed from V and 4 bases from J, the gap between germline ends came to 8 bases. This CDR3 region has 14 residues. CDR3 sequence reads: CASSEGTQYNEQFF. In DNA, the CDR3 is TGTGCCAGCAGTGAAGGGACTCAGTACAATGAGCAGTTCTTC.

This clonotype was counted between two and nine times. This chain uses TRBV7-2 with TRBJ2-5, with 8 nucleotides matching TRBD1. V trimming: 4 bases; J trimming: 10 bases; junction bases outside the gene matches: 8. The CDR3 extends over 13 amino acids. Germline V gives CDR1 SGHTA, CDR2 FQGNSA. The CDR3 here is CASSSLTGAYQYF. The CDR3, as DNA: TGTGCCAGCAGCTCCCTGACAGGGGCATACCAGTACTTC.

CDR3 bases: TGTGCCACCAGCAGGGGATCAGGGGGTTCTGGAAACACCATATATTTT. This encodes CATSRGSGGSGNTIYF. The chain has TRBV15 and TRBJ1-3; 7 bases fit TRBD1. The CDR3 is 16 residues long. The germline V gene has CDR1 LNHNV and CDR2 YYDKDF (reference sequence). V was clipped by 3 bases and J by 1 base; unmatched bases: 6.

This rearrangement joins TRBV3-1 to TRBJ2-7, with D perhaps TRBD2 (6 bases). The V gene lost 5 bases and the J gene lost 0 bases, with 17 bases spanning the gap. This CDR3 spans 16 amino acids. The germline CDR1 and CDR2 sequences are LGHDT and YNNKEL (reference sequence). The chain's CDR3 is CASSGRDLKSSYEQYF. The DNA of the CDR3 is TGTGCCAGCAGCGGCCGGGACTTGAAGAGCTCCTACGAGCAGTACTTC.

This clonotype was seen at least ten times. The chain carries TRBV7-2 and TRBJ2-5; D is possibly TRBD2 (6 bases). Trimming took 3 bases from V and 5 from J, leaving 13 bases between them. This CDR3 has 14 amino acids. Germline CDR1 reads SGHTA; CDR2 reads FQGNSA. CDR3 coding DNA: TGTGCCAGCAGCTTGCGGGGCGGCCGGGAGACCCAGTACTTC. It codes for CASSLRGGRETQYF.

The chain joins TRBV21-1 to TRBJ2-3. TRBV21-1 is flagged as a pseudogene. The CDR3 spans 15 residues. The CDR3 region has the DNA TGTGCCAGCAGCAAAAGCGGGAGCACCACAGATACGCAGTATTTT. Translating it yields CASSKSGSTTDTQYF.

Turning to this clonotype: A junction boundary mismatches the germline segment, possibly from a read error. This chain connects TRBV2 to TRBJ1-4, with no clear D. Germline CDR1 is SNHLY and CDR2 is FYNNEI. The CDR3 runs to 15 residues. The CDR3 reads CASSLQIATNEILFF. The DNA of the CDR3 is TGTGCCAGCAGTCTACAGATAGCAACTAATGAAATACTGTTTTTT.

This clonotype was detected only once. At one boundary the junction diverges from the germline segment, which might be a read error. The chain uses TRBV7-6 and TRBJ2-6; no firm D call. The CDR3 has 15 amino acids. The germline V gene has CDR1 SGHVS and CDR2 FNYEAQ. This CDR3 reads CASSLSAGGSNVLTF. The CDR3 DNA is TGTGCCAGCAGCTTAAGCGCTGGTGGGTCCAACGTCCTGACTTTC.

This clonotype was seen a few times. V gene TRBV4-2 combines with J gene TRBJ2-5; D not resolved. The germline V gene has CDR1 LGHNA and CDR2 YNFKEQ. This CDR3 spans 14 amino acids. Trimming took off 3 bases at V and 1 base at J, with 9 bases between the two ends. Written as DNA, the CDR3 is TGTGCCAGCAGCCAGAGGCGGAGCCAAGAGACCCAGTACTTC. Amino acid sequence: CASSQRRSQETQYF.

Turning to this clonotype: One junction end does not reproduce the germline sequence, and a read error may be involved. The CDR3 sequence: CVSSVAQRGGYTF. DNA of the CDR3: TGTGTCAGCAGCGTAGCTCAAAGGGGTGGCTACACCTTC. The chain couples TRBV9 to TRBJ1-2, with D tentatively TRBD1 (5 bases). Germline-derived CDR1 and CDR2 are SGDLS and YYNGEE. The CDR3 totals 13 residues.

This clonotype was detected many times. CDR3 nucleotides: TGTGCCAGCAGTTCCCTCGAGTTCTATGGCTACACCTTC. Translated: CASSSLEFYGYTF. The V call is TRBV12-3 or TRBV12-4, the J call TRBJ1-2; no reliable D call. CDR3 length equals 13 residues. V was shortened by 4 bases and J by 4 bases, with 10 bases between the two germline ends.

The chain uses TRBV20-1 and TRBJ1-1; TRBD1 agrees at 7 bases. The germline V gene has CDR1 DFQATT and CDR2 SNEGSKA (reference sequence). The CDR3 loop spans 13 amino acids. Germline trimming cut 0 bases from V and 4 bases from J; bases unmatched to any gene: 2. CDR3 region: CSARDYRGTEAFF. The CDR3 region has the DNA TGCAGTGCTAGAGATTACAGGGGCACTGAAGCTTTCTTT.

The chain is built from TRBV9 and TRBJ1-1; D might be TRBD1 (6 bases). There are 15 residues in the CDR3. V was pared by 4 bases and J by 3 bases, with 16 bases between. Germline V gene data show CDR1 as SGDLS and CDR2 as YYNGEE. CDR3 in DNA: TGTGCCAGCAGCCCAATTATAGGGGGGGACACTGAAGCTTTCTTT. This gives the protein CASSPIIGGDTEAFF. The full variable domain, in which reference TRBV9 and TRBJ1-1 provide the parts outside the CDR3, is DSGVTQTPKHLITATGQRVTLRCSPRSGDLSVYWYQQSLDQGLQFLIQYYNGEERAKGNILERFSAQQFPDLHSELNLSSLELGDSALYFCASSPIIGGDTEAFFGQGTRLTVV.

The chain is built from TRBV10-3 and TRBJ2-1, with 9 bases matching TRBD1. Germline V gene lookup returns CDR1 ENHRY and CDR2 SYGVKD. V shed 8 bases and J 7 bases; nucleotides not matched to a gene: 6. The CDR3 length is 13 residues. DNA of the CDR3: TGTGCCATCGGGGTCGACAGGGGGAATGAGCAGTTCTTC. Its protein product is CAIGVDRGNEQFF.

This clonotype was counted at least ten times. V is TRBV10-3 and J is TRBJ2-3, with 7 bases matching TRBD1. The CDR3 extends over 14 amino acids. Germline loops: CDR1 ENHRY, CDR2 SYGVKD. V was pared by 6 bases and J by 0 bases, with 3 bases of the junction left unmatched. CDR3 sequence: CAIRPGQSTDTQYF. CDR3 DNA sequence: TGTGCCATCAGACCGGGACAGAGCACAGATACGCAGTATTTT.

The chain is built from TRBV12-3 or TRBV12-4 and TRBJ2-5; D is ambiguous. CDR3 length: 14 residues. The V end lost 6 bases, the J end lost 2 bases, and 13 bases lay between the germline ends. In DNA form, the CDR3 reads TGTGCCAGCAGACCGATAGGAGATCAAGAGACCCAGTACTTC. Its protein product is CASRPIGDQETQYF.